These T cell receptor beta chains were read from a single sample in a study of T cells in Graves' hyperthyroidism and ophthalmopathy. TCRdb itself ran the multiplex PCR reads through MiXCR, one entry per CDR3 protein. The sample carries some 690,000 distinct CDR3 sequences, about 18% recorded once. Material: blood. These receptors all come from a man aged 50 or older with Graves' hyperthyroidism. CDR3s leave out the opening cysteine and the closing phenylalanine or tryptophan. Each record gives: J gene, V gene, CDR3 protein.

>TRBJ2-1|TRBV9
ASSVGGGTFNEQF
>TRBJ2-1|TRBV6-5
ASSYSAGAPNERF
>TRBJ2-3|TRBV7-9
ATWGGGADTQY
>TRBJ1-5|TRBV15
ATSSHGQLNNQPQH
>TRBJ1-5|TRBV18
ASSHQGHAGVQPQH
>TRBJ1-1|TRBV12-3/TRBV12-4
ASSSLPGTGRNTEAF
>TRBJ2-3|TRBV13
ASSLKWLGGRSTDTQY
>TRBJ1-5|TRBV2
ASSEEMGIQPQH
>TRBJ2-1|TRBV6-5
AGSYSGGRARDEQF
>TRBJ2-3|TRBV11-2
ASRGFGGTGTDTQY
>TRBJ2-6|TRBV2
ASSRRDRAGANVLT
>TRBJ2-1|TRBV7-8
ASSTSLAGVEQF
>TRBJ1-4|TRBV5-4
ASSIWTGAGEKLF
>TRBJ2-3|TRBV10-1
ATGTSGSTDTQY
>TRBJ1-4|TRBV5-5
ASSPSGQQNEKLF
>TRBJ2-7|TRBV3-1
ASSISGRYEQY
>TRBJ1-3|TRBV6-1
ASSLTVLSGNTIY
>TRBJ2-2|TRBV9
ASSAPGQGSNTGELF
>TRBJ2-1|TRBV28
ASTSSGTGDNEQF
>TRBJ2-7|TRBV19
ASSNDPYEQY
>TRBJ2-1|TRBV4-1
ASSQVGLAVIYEQF
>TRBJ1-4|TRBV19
ASSDGRGSEKLF
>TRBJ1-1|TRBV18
ASSPDSADPEAF
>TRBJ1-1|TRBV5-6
ASSPRGMMNTEAF
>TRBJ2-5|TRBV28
ASSLMRESFETQY
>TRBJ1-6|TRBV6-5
ASSYQIMGNSPLH
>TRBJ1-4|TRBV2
ATLGQGAFGEKLF
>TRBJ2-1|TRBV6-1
ASSQDRALNEQF
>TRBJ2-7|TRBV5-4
ASSFPGLADYEQY
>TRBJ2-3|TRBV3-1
AIGRGNTDTQY
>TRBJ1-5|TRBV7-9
ASSFRDGRNQPQH